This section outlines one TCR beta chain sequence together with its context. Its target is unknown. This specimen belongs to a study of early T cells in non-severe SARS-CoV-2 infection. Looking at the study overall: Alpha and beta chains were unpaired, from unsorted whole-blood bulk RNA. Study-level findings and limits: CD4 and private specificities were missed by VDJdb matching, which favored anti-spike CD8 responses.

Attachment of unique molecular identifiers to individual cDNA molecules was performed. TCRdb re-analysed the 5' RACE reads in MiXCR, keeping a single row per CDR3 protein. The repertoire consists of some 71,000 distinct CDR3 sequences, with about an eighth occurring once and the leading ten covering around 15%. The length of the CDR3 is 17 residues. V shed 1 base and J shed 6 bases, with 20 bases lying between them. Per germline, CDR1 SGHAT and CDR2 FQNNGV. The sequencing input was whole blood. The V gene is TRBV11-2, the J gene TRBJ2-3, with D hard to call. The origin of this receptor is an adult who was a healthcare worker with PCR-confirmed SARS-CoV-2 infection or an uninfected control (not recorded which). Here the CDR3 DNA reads TGTGCCAGCAGCTTAGGGTTCTCTTGGGGTTCTGAGGATACGCAGTATTTT. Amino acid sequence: CASSLGFSWGSEDTQYF.